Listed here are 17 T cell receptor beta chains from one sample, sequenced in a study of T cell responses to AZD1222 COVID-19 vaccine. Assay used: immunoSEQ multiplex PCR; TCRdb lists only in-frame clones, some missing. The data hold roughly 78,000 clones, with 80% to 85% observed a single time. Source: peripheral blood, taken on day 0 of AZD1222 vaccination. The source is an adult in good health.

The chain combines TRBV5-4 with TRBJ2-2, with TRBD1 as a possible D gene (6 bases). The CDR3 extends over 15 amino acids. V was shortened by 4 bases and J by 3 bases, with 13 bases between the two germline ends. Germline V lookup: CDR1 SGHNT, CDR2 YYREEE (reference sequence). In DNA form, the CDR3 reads TGTGCCAGCAGCAGGGGGACAAGGGACACCGGGGAGCTGTTTTTT. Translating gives CASSRGTRDTGELFF.

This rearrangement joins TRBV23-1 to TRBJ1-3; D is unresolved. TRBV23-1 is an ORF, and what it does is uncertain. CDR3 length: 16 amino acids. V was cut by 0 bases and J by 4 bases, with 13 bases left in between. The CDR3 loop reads CASSQSFRDSGNTIYF. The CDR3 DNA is TGCGCCAGCAGTCAATCATTTCGGGATTCGGGAAACACCATATATTTT.

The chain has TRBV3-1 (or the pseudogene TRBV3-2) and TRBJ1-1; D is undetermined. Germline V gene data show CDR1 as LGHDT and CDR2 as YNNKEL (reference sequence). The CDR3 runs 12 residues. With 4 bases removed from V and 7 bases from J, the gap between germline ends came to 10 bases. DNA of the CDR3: TGTGCCAGCAGCCCTGCAGCGAATGAAGCTTTCTTT. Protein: CASSPAANEAFF.

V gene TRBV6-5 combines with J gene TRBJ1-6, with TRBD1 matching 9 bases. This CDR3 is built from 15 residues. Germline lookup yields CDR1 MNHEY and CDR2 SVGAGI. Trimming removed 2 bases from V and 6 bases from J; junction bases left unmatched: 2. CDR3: CASSYKDRGNSPLHF. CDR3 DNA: TGTGCCAGCAGTTACAAGGACAGGGGTAATTCACCCCTCCACTTT.

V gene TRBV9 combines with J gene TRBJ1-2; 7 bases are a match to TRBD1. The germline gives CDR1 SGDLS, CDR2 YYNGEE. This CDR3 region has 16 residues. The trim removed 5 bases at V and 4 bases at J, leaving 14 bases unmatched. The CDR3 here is CASSPSAVGTAYGYTF. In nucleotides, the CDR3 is TGTGCCAGCAGTCCCTCCGCCGTTGGGACAGCCTATGGCTACACCTTC. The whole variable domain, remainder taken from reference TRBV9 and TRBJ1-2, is DSGVTQTPKHLITATGQRVTLRCSPRSGDLSVYWYQQSLDQGLQFLIQYYNGEERAKGNILERFSAQQFPDLHSELNLSSLELGDSALYFCASSPSAVGTAYGYTFGSGTRLTVV.

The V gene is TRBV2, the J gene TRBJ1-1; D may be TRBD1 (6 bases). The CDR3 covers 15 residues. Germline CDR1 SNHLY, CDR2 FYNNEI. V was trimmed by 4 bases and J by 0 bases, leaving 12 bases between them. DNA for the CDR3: TGTGCCAGCAGTGGGGGAGGGACACTGAACACTGAAGCTTTCTTT. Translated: CASSGGGTLNTEAFF.

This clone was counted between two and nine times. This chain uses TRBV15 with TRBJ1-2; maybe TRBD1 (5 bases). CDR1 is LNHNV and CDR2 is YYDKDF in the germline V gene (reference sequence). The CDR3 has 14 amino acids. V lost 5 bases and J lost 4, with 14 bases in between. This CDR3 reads CATSYLPGGYGYTF. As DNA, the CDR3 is TGTGCCACCAGCTACTTGCCGGGGGGCTATGGCTACACCTTC.

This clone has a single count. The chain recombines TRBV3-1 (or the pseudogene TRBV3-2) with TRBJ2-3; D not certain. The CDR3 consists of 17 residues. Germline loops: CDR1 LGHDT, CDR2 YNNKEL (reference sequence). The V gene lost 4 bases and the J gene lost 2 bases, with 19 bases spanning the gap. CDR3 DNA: TGTGCCAGCAGCCCACACGATCCTAGGTTCCACACAGATACGCAGTATTTT. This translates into CASSPHDPRFHTDTQYF.

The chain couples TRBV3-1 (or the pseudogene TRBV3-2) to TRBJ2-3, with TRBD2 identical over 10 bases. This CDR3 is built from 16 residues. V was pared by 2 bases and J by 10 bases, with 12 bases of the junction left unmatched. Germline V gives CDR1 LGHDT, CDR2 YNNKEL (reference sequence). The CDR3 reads CASSQLAGAAMFAQYF. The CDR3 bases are TGTGCCAGCAGCCAACTAGCGGGAGCTGCGATGTTTGCGCAGTATTTT.

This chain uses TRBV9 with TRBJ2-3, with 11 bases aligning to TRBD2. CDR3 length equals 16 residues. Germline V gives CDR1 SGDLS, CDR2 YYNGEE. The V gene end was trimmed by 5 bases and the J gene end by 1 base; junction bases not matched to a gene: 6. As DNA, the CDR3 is TGTGCCAGCAGTGAGACTAGCGGGGTGGGCACAGATACGCAGTATTTT. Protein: CASSETSGVGTDTQYF. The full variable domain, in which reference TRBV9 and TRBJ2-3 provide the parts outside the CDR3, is DSGVTQTPKHLITATGQRVTLRCSPRSGDLSVYWYQQSLDQGLQFLIQYYNGEERAKGNILERFSAQQFPDLHSELNLSSLELGDSALYFCASSETSGVGTDTQYFGPGTRLTVL.

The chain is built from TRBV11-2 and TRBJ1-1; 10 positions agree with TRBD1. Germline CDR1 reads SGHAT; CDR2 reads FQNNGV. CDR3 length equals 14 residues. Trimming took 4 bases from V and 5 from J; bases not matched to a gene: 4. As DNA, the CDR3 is TGTGCCAGCAGCTGGGGGACAGGGGTTACTGAAGCTTTCTTT. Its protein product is CASSWGTGVTEAFF.

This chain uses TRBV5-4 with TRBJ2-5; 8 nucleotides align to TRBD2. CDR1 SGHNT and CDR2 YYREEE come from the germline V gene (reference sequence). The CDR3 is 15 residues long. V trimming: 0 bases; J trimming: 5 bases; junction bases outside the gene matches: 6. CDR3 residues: CASSLASGGSETQYF. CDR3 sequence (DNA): TGTGCCAGCAGCTTGGCCAGCGGGGGATCGGAGACCCAGTACTTC.

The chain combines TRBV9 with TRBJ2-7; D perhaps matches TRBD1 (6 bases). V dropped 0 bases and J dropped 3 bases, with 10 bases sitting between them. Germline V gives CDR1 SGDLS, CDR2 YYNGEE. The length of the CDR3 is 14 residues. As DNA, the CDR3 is TGTGCCAGCAGCGTAGCTTCAGGGGACTACGAGCAGTACTTC. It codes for CASSVASGDYEQYF.

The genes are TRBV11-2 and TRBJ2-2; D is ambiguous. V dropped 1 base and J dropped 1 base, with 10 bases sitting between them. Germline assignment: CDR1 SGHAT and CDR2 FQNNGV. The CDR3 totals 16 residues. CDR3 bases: TGTGCCAGCAGCTTAGGGGTGACGCTGAACACCGGGGAGCTGTTTTTT. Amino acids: CASSLGVTLNTGELFF. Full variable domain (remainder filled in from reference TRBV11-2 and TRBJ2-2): EAGVAQSPRYKIIEKRQSVAFWCNPISGHATLYWYQQILGQGPKLLIQFQNNGVVDDSQLPKDRFSAERLKGVDSTLKIQPAKLEDSAVYLCASSLGVTLNTGELFFGEGSRLTVL.

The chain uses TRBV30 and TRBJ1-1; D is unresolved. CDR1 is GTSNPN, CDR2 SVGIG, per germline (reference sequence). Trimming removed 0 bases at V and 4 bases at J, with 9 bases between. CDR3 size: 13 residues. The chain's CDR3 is CAWSVQDGTEAFF. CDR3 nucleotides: TGTGCCTGGAGTGTACAAGACGGCACTGAAGCTTTCTTT.

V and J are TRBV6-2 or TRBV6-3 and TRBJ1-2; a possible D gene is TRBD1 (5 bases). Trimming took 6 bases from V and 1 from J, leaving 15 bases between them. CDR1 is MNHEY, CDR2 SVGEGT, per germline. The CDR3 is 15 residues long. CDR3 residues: CASSPSAGGNYGYTF. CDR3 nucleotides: TGTGCCAGCAGCCCCTCTGCGGGGGGTAACTATGGCTACACCTTC.

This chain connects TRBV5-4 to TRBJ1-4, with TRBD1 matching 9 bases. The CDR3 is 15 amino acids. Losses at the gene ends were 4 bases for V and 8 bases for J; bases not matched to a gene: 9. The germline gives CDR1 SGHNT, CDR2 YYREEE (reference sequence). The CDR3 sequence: CASSGPGQGVEKLFF. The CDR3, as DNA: TGTGCCAGCAGCGGACCGGGACAGGGTGTGGAAAAACTGTTTTTT.